This entry lists 32 T cell receptor beta chains sequenced from one sample in a study of CD8 T cells in ankylosing spondylitis. Via MiXCR, TCRdb re-called the 5' RACE reads, giving one row per CDR3 protein. This sample has thousands of distinct CDR3 sequences, with roughly 8.7% found just once. Sequences were obtained from blood, either unsorted or a sorted T cell fraction (not recorded which). All receptors derive from a male donor with ankylosing spondylitis or in good health (not recorded which).

This clonotype was seen at least ten times. The V gene is TRBV9, the J gene TRBJ1-1; weak D call: TRBD1 (5 bases). The germline V gene has CDR1 SGDLS and CDR2 YYNGEE. The CDR3 has 15 amino acids. The V end lost 4 bases, the J end lost 3 bases, and 16 bases lay between the germline ends. Here the CDR3 reads CASSPTGDGDTEAFF. The CDR3 nucleotides read TGTGCCAGCAGCCCTACCGGGGACGGAGACACTGAAGCTTTCTTT.

This clonotype was detected only a few times. The chain links TRBV9 to TRBJ2-3; D call uncertain. Germline loops: CDR1 SGDLS, CDR2 YYNGEE. V lost 2 bases to trimming and J lost 3 bases, with 16 bases between them. This CDR3 is built from 16 residues. CDR3 nucleotide sequence: TGTGCCAGCAGCGTCCATGGAACAGCCCAAACAGATACGCAGTATTTT. Residues: CASSVHGTAQTDTQYF.

This clonotype is medium-sized by share. The gene calls are TRBV9 and TRBJ2-1; 8 positions match TRBD2. Germline V lookup: CDR1 SGDLS, CDR2 YYNGEE. The CDR3 contains 17 residues. V lost 0 bases, J lost 0 bases, and 5 bases stayed unmatched. Here the CDR3 reads CASSVGVAGSSYNEQFF. CDR3 bases: TGTGCCAGCAGCGTAGGAGTAGCGGGGAGCTCCTACAATGAGCAGTTCTTC.

This clonotype was recorded many times. The chain has TRBV9 and TRBJ2-2; 7 positions agree with TRBD1. The CDR3 runs to 16 residues. Trimming at V came to 6 bases and at J to 6 bases, leaving 14 bases not matched to a gene. Germline CDR1 reads SGDLS; CDR2 reads YYNGEE. The CDR3 nucleotides are TGTGCCAGCACCCTAGGGGGACAGCCTACTGCCGGGGAGCTGTTTTTT. Translated: CASTLGGQPTAGELFF.

This clonotype was picked up many times. The CDR3 reads CASSVRTGVINQPQHF. The DNA of the CDR3 is TGTGCCAGCAGCGTCAGGACAGGGGTGATTAATCAGCCCCAGCATTTT. The chain is built from TRBV7-3 and TRBJ1-5; 9 bases are shared with TRBD1. After removal of 5 bases from V and 4 bases from J, the junction contained 9 bases not matched to a gene. Germline CDR1 is SGHTA and CDR2 is FQGTGA. This CDR3 comprises 16 residues.

This clonotype is deemed medium-sized (0.01 to 0.1%). This rearrangement joins TRBV9 to TRBJ2-3, with D possibly being TRBD1 or TRBD2 (6 bases each). Germline values: CDR1 SGDLS, CDR2 YYNGEE. Trimming shortened V by 4 bases and J by 0 bases, and 15 bases separated the two germline ends. CDR3 length equals 16 residues. The DNA for the CDR3 is TGTGCCAGCAGCCATATGGTCGGGGGCAGCACAGATACGCAGTATTTT. It is translated as CASSHMVGGSTDTQYF.

The CDR3 nucleotides are TGTGCCAGCAGTGACGGGGAGCAGTACGTC. Translated, it gives CASSDGEQYV. J is TRBJ2-7 and V is TRBV6-4; D is uncertain. CDR3 length: 10 residues. Germline CDR1 and CDR2: MRHNA and SNTAGT. Trimming took 2 bases from V and 7 from J, leaving 3 bases between them.

By sample fraction, this clonotype is medium-sized. The chain couples TRBV9 to TRBJ2-1, with 9 bases identical to TRBD2. Germline V gene sequence: CDR1 SGDLS, CDR2 YYNGEE. The CDR3 covers 18 residues. V shed 4 bases, J shed 1 base, and the junction held 12 bases outside the gene matches. The CDR3 DNA follows: TGTGCCAGCAGCCCCTTTTTTGCGGGAGGGAGGTCCTACAATGAGCAGTTCTTC. This translates into CASSPFFAGGRSYNEQFF.

This clonotype ranks as medium-sized (0.01 to 0.1%). The rearrangement joins TRBV9 to TRBJ1-1; 7 bases are shared with TRBD1. Germline CDR1 reads SGDLS; CDR2 reads YYNGEE. J was trimmed by 3 bases and V by 3 bases; bases with no gene match: 2. The CDR3 totals 13 residues. The CDR3 is CASSDTGDTEAFF. The CDR3 DNA sequence: TGTGCCAGCAGCGATACAGGGGACACTGAAGCTTTCTTT.

Relative to its sample, this clonotype is medium-sized. This chain links TRBV9 with TRBJ2-3; weak D call: TRBD2 (5 bases). The ends were cut back, 3 bases at V and 10 bases at J, with 18 bases in the middle. The CDR3 spans 14 residues. Germline CDR1 reads SGDLS; CDR2 reads YYNGEE. The CDR3 sequence is CASSGRSEASAQYF. DNA of the CDR3: TGTGCCAGCAGCGGTAGATCGGAGGCCAGCGCGCAGTATTTT.

This clonotype came up many times. V and J are TRBV9 and TRBJ1-4; 7 bases are shared with TRBD1. CDR1 and CDR2 from the germline V gene are SGDLS and YYNGEE. V was clipped by 3 bases and J by 7 bases; unmatched bases: 12. This CDR3 is built from 16 residues. The CDR3 region is CASSGTDRDLSEKLFF. Written as DNA, the CDR3 is TGTGCCAGCAGCGGAACAGACAGGGATCTGTCTGAAAAACTGTTTTTT.

The sample holds many counts of this clonotype. The CDR3 reads CASSVGVGVTGELFF. The CDR3 DNA reads TGTGCCAGCAGCGTAGGGGTGGGCGTTACCGGGGAGCTGTTTTTT. The V gene is TRBV9, the J gene TRBJ2-2, with D hard to call. Trimming cost V 0 bases and J 5 bases, with 11 bases left between them. Germline V gene sequence: CDR1 SGDLS, CDR2 YYNGEE. This CDR3 region has 15 residues.

This clonotype was counted many times. The chain carries TRBV9 and TRBJ1-4; TRBD1 matches 7 bases. The CDR3 runs 15 residues. V trimming: 4 bases; J trimming: 5 bases; junction bases outside the gene matches: 8. Germline CDR1 is SGDLS and CDR2 is YYNGEE. The CDR3 nucleotides read TGTGCCAGCAGCCCCAGGGACAGTTTAAATGAAAAACTGTTTTTT. Residues: CASSPRDSLNEKLFF.

This clonotype came up many times. This CDR3 reads CASSDLRREQFF. CDR3 DNA: TGTGCCAGCAGCGACCTACGGCGGGAGCAGTTCTTC. V and J are TRBV9 and TRBJ2-1, with D unresolved. The germline V gene encodes CDR1 SGDLS and CDR2 YYNGEE. The V gene lost 3 bases and the J gene lost 10 bases, with 11 bases spanning the gap. This CDR3 has 12 residues. Filled out from reference TRBV9 and TRBJ2-1, the complete variable domain reads DSGVTQTPKHLITATGQRVTLRCSPRSGDLSVYWYQQSLDQGLQFLIQYYNGEERAKGNILERFSAQQFPDLHSELNLSSLELGDSALYFCASSDLRREQFFGPGTRLTVL.

This clonotype was counted between two and nine times. J is TRBJ2-2 and V is TRBV9, with 13 bases aligning to TRBD2. This CDR3 comprises 15 residues. The ends lost 0 bases at V and 7 bases at J; junction bases unmatched: 0. Germline CDR1 and CDR2: SGDLS and YYNGEE. CDR3 loop: CASSVGLAGGGELFF. CDR3 sequence (DNA): TGTGCCAGCAGCGTAGGACTAGCGGGAGGCGGGGAGCTGTTTTTT.

This clonotype counts as medium-sized. V and J are TRBV9 and TRBJ1-1; maybe TRBD1 (5 bases). Germline CDR1 is SGDLS and CDR2 is YYNGEE. Trimming shortened V by 4 bases and J by 0 bases, and 13 bases separated the two germline ends. CDR3 length: 15 amino acids. CDR3 sequence: CASSPSGTVNTEAFF. The CDR3 DNA reads TGTGCCAGCAGCCCCAGCGGGACGGTGAACACTGAAGCTTTCTTT.

In this sample, this clonotype turned up a few times. This chain uses TRBV9 with TRBJ2-1, with TRBD2 matching 10 bases. V lost 5 bases and J lost 0; bases outside the gene matches: 5. The germline CDR1 and CDR2 sequences are SGDLS and YYNGEE. The CDR3 sequence is 16 residues long. The CDR3 loop is CASRPASGSSYNEQFF. The CDR3 DNA reads as TGTGCCAGCAGACCCGCTAGCGGGAGCTCCTACAATGAGCAGTTCTTC. The full variable domain, with the rest looked up from reference TRBV9 and TRBJ2-1, is DSGVTQTPKHLITATGQRVTLRCSPRSGDLSVYWYQQSLDQGLQFLIQYYNGEERAKGNILERFSAQQFPDLHSELNLSSLELGDSALYFCASRPASGSSYNEQFFGPGTRLTVL.

The chain has TRBV9 and TRBJ2-2; D not resolved. Germline values: CDR1 SGDLS, CDR2 YYNGEE. This CDR3 region has 13 residues. V was clipped by 3 bases and J by 7 bases, with 10 bases between them. The CDR3 loop reads CASSAGAGGELFF. CDR3 DNA sequence: TGTGCCAGCAGCGCCGGAGCCGGCGGGGAGCTGTTTTTT.

By its share, this clonotype is medium-sized. The J gene is TRBJ2-3, the V gene TRBV9, with D possibly TRBD2 on 6 matching bases. The CDR3 runs to 15 residues. V lost 4 bases and J lost 0, with 12 bases in between. The germline V gene has CDR1 SGDLS and CDR2 YYNGEE. CDR3 sequence reads: CASSNLAVSTDTQYF. The DNA for the CDR3 is TGTGCCAGCAGCAACTTAGCGGTTAGCACAGATACGCAGTATTTT.

The V call is TRBV9, the J call TRBJ1-2; 8 bases are a match to TRBD1. Per germline, CDR1 SGDLS and CDR2 YYNGEE. V shed 3 bases, J shed 5 bases, and the junction held 6 bases outside the gene matches. This CDR3 region has 14 residues. Here the CDR3 DNA reads TGTGCCAGCAGCGCGACCACAGGGGGGTATGGCTACACCTTC. Translation: CASSATTGGYGYTF. Combining the CDR3 with reference TRBV9 and TRBJ1-2 gives the whole variable domain DSGVTQTPKHLITATGQRVTLRCSPRSGDLSVYWYQQSLDQGLQFLIQYYNGEERAKGNILERFSAQQFPDLHSELNLSSLELGDSALYFCASSATTGGYGYTFGSGTRLTVV.

This clonotype appeared many times. The rearrangement joins TRBV9 to TRBJ2-3, with D perhaps given as TRBD1 or TRBD2 (5 bases each). The CDR3 has 17 residues. The V end lost 4 bases, the J end lost 2 bases, and 20 bases lay between the germline ends. CDR1 SGDLS and CDR2 YYNGEE come from the germline V gene. The CDR3 protein is CASSLVPGTDVTDTQYF. The DNA of the CDR3 is TGTGCCAGCAGCCTTGTACCCGGGACCGACGTCACAGATACGCAGTATTTT.

This clonotype has a handful of counts. The CDR3 DNA sequence: TGTGCCAGCAGCCCGGACAGGGTCAACACCGGGGAGCTGTTTTTT. This gives the protein CASSPDRVNTGELFF. The chain combines TRBV9 with TRBJ2-2; 8 bases line up with TRBD1. Germline loops: CDR1 SGDLS, CDR2 YYNGEE. V trimming: 4 bases; J trimming: 2 bases; junction bases outside the gene matches: 4. The CDR3 is made up of 15 amino acids.

By frequency in the sample, this clonotype is medium-sized (0.01 to 0.1%). V is TRBV9 and J is TRBJ2-2; TRBD2 agrees at 10 bases. With V trimmed by 5 bases and J by 0 bases, 1 base remained unmatched. Per the germline V gene, CDR1 is SGDLS and CDR2 is YYNGEE. CDR3 length: 15 amino acids. The CDR3 DNA follows: TGTGCCAGCAGTGGGACTAGCGCGAACACCGGGGAGCTGTTTTTT. Translated, it gives CASSGTSANTGELFF.

The genes are TRBV9 and TRBJ2-1; the D gene is possibly TRBD2 (5 bases). Germline CDR1 and CDR2: SGDLS and YYNGEE. The CDR3 spans 14 residues. V was trimmed by 0 bases and J by 5 bases, leaving 9 bases between them. The CDR3 is CASSVAGVDNEQFF. The CDR3 DNA reads as TGTGCCAGCAGCGTAGCCGGGGTAGACAATGAGCAGTTCTTC.

This clonotype was recorded many times. The V call is TRBV9, the J call TRBJ2-1, with D unresolved. The CDR3 extends over 14 amino acids. V was clipped by 1 base and J by 0 bases, with 5 bases between them. Germline V gene sequence: CDR1 SGDLS, CDR2 YYNGEE. Written as DNA, the CDR3 is TGTGCCAGCAGCGTAACGAGCTCCTACAATGAGCAGTTCTTC. Its protein is CASSVTSSYNEQFF. The full variable domain, rest sourced from reference TRBV9 and TRBJ2-1, is DSGVTQTPKHLITATGQRVTLRCSPRSGDLSVYWYQQSLDQGLQFLIQYYNGEERAKGNILERFSAQQFPDLHSELNLSSLELGDSALYFCASSVTSSYNEQFFGPGTRLTVL.

Here the CDR3 reads CASSVVGREQFF. CDR3 in DNA: TGTGCCAGCAGCGTAGTTGGACGAGAGCAGTTCTTC. The V gene is TRBV9, the J gene TRBJ2-1; no reliable D call. This CDR3 is built from 12 residues. Germline loops: CDR1 SGDLS, CDR2 YYNGEE. V shed 0 bases and J shed 10 bases, with 8 bases lying between them. The full variable domain, rest sourced from reference TRBV9 and TRBJ2-1, is DSGVTQTPKHLITATGQRVTLRCSPRSGDLSVYWYQQSLDQGLQFLIQYYNGEERAKGNILERFSAQQFPDLHSELNLSSLELGDSALYFCASSVVGREQFFGPGTRLTVL.

This clonotype has a handful of counts. This chain joins TRBV9 and TRBJ2-2; TRBD2 matches at 7 bases. Losses at the gene ends were 2 bases for V and 1 base for J; bases not matched to a gene: 8. Germline values: CDR1 SGDLS, CDR2 YYNGEE. This CDR3 spans 17 amino acids. The CDR3 DNA reads as TGTGCCAGCAGCGTTTCGAGGCTAGCGGAGAACACCGGGGAGCTGTTTTTT. Its translation is CASSVSRLAENTGELFF.

The rearrangement links TRBV9 to TRBJ2-2; TRBD1 matches at 7 bases. Germline trimming cut 0 bases from V and 2 bases from J; bases unmatched to any gene: 4. Germline V lookup: CDR1 SGDLS, CDR2 YYNGEE. This CDR3 comprises 16 residues. The CDR3 reads CASSVVRDRNTGELFF. The DNA for the CDR3 is TGTGCCAGCAGCGTAGTACGGGACAGAAACACCGGGGAGCTGTTTTTT.

This clonotype was detected ten times or more. The chain is built from TRBV9 and TRBJ2-1, with a weak D call TRBD1 (7 bases). The CDR3 runs to 14 residues. Germline V lookup: CDR1 SGDLS, CDR2 YYNGEE. V lost 0 bases to trimming and J lost 9 bases, with 13 bases between them. CDR3 DNA: TGTGCCAGCAGCGTAGGAGGGGGCGGGGCTGAGCAGTTCTTC. The encoded protein is CASSVGGGGAEQFF.

This clonotype was seen a few times. The rearrangement links TRBV9 to TRBJ2-5, with 7 nucleotides matching TRBD2. The germline V gene has CDR1 SGDLS and CDR2 YYNGEE. The CDR3 runs to 15 residues. J gave up 3 bases and V 3 bases, and 8 bases lay outside the gene matches. CDR3 DNA sequence: TGTGCCAGCAGCGCCCCCCATCGGGGGGAAGAGACCCAGTACTTC. The encoded protein is CASSAPHRGEETQYF. Variable domain in full (rest from reference TRBV9 and TRBJ2-5): DSGVTQTPKHLITATGQRVTLRCSPRSGDLSVYWYQQSLDQGLQFLIQYYNGEERAKGNILERFSAQQFPDLHSELNLSSLELGDSALYFCASSAPHRGEETQYFGPGTRLLVL.

This clonotype is labeled as medium-sized. V and J are TRBV9 and TRBJ2-2; D is tentatively TRBD1 or TRBD2 (5 bases each). The V end lost 0 bases, the J end lost 1 base, and 13 bases lay between the germline ends. Germline CDR1 reads SGDLS; CDR2 reads YYNGEE. The CDR3 totals 17 residues. As DNA, the CDR3 is TGTGCCAGCAGCGTAGAGGTCGGGACCGGGAACACCGGGGAGCTGTTTTTT. It specifies CASSVEVGTGNTGELFF.

This clonotype was observed many times. The chain couples TRBV9 to TRBJ2-1; D might be TRBD2 (6 bases). V was pared by 0 bases and J by 4 bases, with 14 bases between. This CDR3 has 16 amino acids. Germline CDR1 is SGDLS and CDR2 is YYNGEE. The CDR3 is CASSVEVGGAYNEQFF. The CDR3 DNA reads as TGTGCCAGCAGCGTAGAGGTCGGGGGAGCTTACAATGAGCAGTTCTTC.